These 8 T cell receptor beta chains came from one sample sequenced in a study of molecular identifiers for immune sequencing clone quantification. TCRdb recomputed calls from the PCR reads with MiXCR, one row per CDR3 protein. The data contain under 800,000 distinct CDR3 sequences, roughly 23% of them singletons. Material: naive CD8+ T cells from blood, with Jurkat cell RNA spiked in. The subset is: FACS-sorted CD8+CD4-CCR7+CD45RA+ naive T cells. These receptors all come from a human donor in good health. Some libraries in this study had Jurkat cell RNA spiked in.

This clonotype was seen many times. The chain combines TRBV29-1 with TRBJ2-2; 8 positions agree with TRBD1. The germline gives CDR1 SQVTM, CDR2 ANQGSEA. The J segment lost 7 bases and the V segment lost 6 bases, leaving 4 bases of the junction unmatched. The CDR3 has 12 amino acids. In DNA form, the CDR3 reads TGCAGCGTCCGACAGGGGAGCGGGGAGCTGTTTTTT. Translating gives CSVRQGSGELFF.

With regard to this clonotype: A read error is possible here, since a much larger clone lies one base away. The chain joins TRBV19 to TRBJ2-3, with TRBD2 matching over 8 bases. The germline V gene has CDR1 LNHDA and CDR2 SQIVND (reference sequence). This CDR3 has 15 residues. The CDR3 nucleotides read TGTGCCAGTAGTATACTCGCGGGGGGCACAGATGCGCAGTATTTT. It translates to CASSILAGGTDAQYF.

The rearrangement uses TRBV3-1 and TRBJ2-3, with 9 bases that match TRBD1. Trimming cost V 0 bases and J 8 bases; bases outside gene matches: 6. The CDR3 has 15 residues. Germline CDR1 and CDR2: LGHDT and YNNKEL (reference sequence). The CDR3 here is CASSQDGQGIGTQYF. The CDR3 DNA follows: TGTGCCAGCAGCCAAGACGGACAGGGGATAGGTACGCAGTATTTT.

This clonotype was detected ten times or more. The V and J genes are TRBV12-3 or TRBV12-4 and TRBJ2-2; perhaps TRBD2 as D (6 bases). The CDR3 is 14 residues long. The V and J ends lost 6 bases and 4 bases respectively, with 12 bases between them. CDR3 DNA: TGTGCCAGCAGCCCCGCGGGGTTCACCGGGGAGCTGTTTTTT. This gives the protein CASSPAGFTGELFF.

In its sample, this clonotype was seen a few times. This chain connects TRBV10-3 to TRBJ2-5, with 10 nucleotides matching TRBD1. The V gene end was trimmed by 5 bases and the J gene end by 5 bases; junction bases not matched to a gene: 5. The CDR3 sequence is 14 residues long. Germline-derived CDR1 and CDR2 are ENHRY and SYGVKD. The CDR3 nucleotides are TGTGCCATCAGTCCCGACAGGGGGCTGGAGACCCAGTACTTC. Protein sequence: CAISPDRGLETQYF.

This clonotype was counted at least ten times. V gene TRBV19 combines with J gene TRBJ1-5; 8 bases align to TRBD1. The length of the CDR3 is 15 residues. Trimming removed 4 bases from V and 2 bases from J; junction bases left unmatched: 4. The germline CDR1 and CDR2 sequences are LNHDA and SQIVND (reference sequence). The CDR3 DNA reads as TGTGCCAGTAGTACAGGGGGCGCGGGCAATCAGCCCCAGCATTTT. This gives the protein CASSTGGAGNQPQHF.

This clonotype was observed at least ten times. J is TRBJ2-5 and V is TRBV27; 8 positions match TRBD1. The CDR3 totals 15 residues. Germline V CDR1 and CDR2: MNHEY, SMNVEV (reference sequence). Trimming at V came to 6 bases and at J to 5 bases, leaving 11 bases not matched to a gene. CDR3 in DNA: TGTGCCAGCAGCCCGATGGACAGGGTTTACGAGACCCAGTACTTC. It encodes CASSPMDRVYETQYF.

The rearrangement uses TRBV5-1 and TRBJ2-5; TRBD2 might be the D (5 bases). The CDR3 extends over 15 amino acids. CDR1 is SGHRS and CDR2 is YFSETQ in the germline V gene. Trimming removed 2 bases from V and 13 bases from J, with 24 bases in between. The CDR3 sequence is CASSFLGVPQAPPYF. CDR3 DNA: TGCGCCAGCAGCTTCCTCGGGGTCCCACAAGCGCCCCCGTACTTC.